Presented here are 21 T cell receptor beta chains from one specimen sequenced in a study of T cells after yellow fever vaccination. TCRdb re-analysed the 5' RACE reads in MiXCR, keeping a single row per CDR3 protein. Of about 340,000 distinct CDR3 sequences in the sample, around 13% were seen once. Sequencing was performed on CD4+ T cells sorted from PBMCs, taken 15 days after the yellow fever booster vaccination. The receptors come from a man younger than 35 who received the YFV17D yellow fever vaccine.

This clonotype came up many times. The chain carries TRBV12-3 or TRBV12-4 and TRBJ1-2; possibly TRBD1 for D (5 bases). V lost 6 bases, J lost 8 bases, and 16 bases lay in between. This CDR3 is 13 amino acids long. The CDR3 DNA is TGTGCCAGCAGCCTTGGACACGGGTCGGGCTACACCTTC. Translating gives CASSLGHGSGYTF.

The rearrangement uses TRBV7-2 and TRBJ2-5, with 11 bases lining up with TRBD2. V shed 0 bases and J 5 bases; nucleotides not matched to a gene: 5. The germline V gene has CDR1 SGHTA and CDR2 FQGNSA. This CDR3 is built from 16 residues. CDR3 sequence (DNA): TGTGCCAGCAGCTTAGCCATTAGCGGGGGGGCGGAGACCCAGTACTTC. Amino acid sequence: CASSLAISGGAETQYF.

The chain links TRBV6-5 to TRBJ1-4, with D perhaps TRBD1 (6 bases). This CDR3 comprises 15 residues. V shed 4 bases and J shed 1 base, with 10 bases lying between them. Germline V CDR1 and CDR2: MNHEY, SVGAGI. The CDR3 nucleotides are TGTGCCAGCAGTTCCCGGGACAAAACTAATGAAAAACTGTTTTTT. Residues: CASSSRDKTNEKLFF.

The chain is built from TRBV5-1 and TRBJ2-2; D is unresolved. V was cut by 1 base and J by 4 bases, with 11 bases left in between. From germline, CDR1 is SGHRS and CDR2 YFSETQ. This CDR3 has 15 residues. The CDR3 DNA reads as TGCGCCAGCAGCTTGTACGATTTTGGCACCGGGGAGCTGTTTTTT. Its protein is CASSLYDFGTGELFF.

This clonotype was counted many times. The chain couples TRBV29-1 to TRBJ2-1; TRBD2 matches 8 bases. In germline, CDR1 is SQVTM, CDR2 ANQGSEA. Trimming at V came to 6 bases and at J to 4 bases, leaving 8 bases not matched to a gene. The length of the CDR3 is 14 residues. The CDR3 DNA reads TGCAGCGTGGCCCGCGTAGCGGGGTACAATGAGCAGTTCTTC. This translates into CSVARVAGYNEQFF.

This clonotype was observed at least ten times. The V gene is TRBV29-1, the J gene TRBJ2-4, with D possibly being TRBD2 (5 bases). The germline V gene encodes CDR1 SQVTM and CDR2 ANQGSEA. The CDR3 runs to 12 residues. Trimming pared 6 bases from V and 12 bases from J, leaving 18 bases between. CDR3 in amino acids: CSVGNGLTAQYF. Here the CDR3 DNA reads TGCAGCGTCGGGAATGGGTTAACTGCTCAGTACTTC.

The rearrangement links TRBV4-3 to TRBJ2-7; D is perhaps TRBD2 (6 bases). CDR3 length equals 13 residues. The germline V gene has CDR1 LGHNA and CDR2 YSLEER. V lost 4 bases to trimming and J lost 5 bases, with 12 bases between them. The CDR3 spells CASSLLGGDEQYF. The CDR3 DNA reads as TGCGCCAGCAGCCTCCTCGGGGGAGACGAGCAGTACTTC.

This clonotype was seen more than once but under ten times. The CDR3 nucleotides read TGCGCCAGCAGCCTCTTGGAAGGACAGGGGACGAACACCGGGGAGCTGTTTTTT. Residues: CASSLLEGQGTNTGELFF. This chain connects TRBV5-1 to TRBJ2-2; TRBD1 agrees at 9 bases. This CDR3 is built from 18 residues. V was pared by 4 bases and J by 0 bases, with 10 bases of the junction left unmatched. Germline CDR1 SGHRS, CDR2 YFSETQ.

This clonotype showed up just a few times. This sequence joins TRBV5-5 and TRBJ1-3; D possibly corresponds to TRBD1 (5 bases). V shed 0 bases and J shed 4 bases, with 11 bases lying between them. There are 15 residues in the CDR3. Looked up from germline, CDR1 is SGHKS and CDR2 is YYEKEE (reference sequence). CDR3 protein: CASSLGHGHGNTIYF. The CDR3 DNA reads TGTGCCAGCAGCTTGGGCCACGGACACGGAAACACCATATATTTT.

This clonotype appeared a few times. V is TRBV6-5 and J is TRBJ1-5, with 9 bases aligning to TRBD1. This CDR3 spans 16 amino acids. The V gene end was trimmed by 4 bases and the J gene end by 2 bases; junction bases not matched to a gene: 6. Looked up from germline, CDR1 is MNHEY and CDR2 is SVGAGI. Written as DNA, the CDR3 is TGTGCCAGCAGTTCACACACAGGGGGCGGCAATCAGCCCCAGCATTTT. It yields the protein CASSSHTGGGNQPQHF.

This clonotype was counted a few times. The rearrangement links TRBV7-9 to TRBJ2-7; no reliable D call. Germline V gene sequence: CDR1 SEHNR, CDR2 FQNEAQ (reference sequence). There are 14 residues in the CDR3. Between the trimmed V and J ends, which lost 5 bases and 0 bases, there was a span of 11 bases. As DNA, the CDR3 is TGTGCCAGCAGCCCCGGTTCCCACTCCTACGAGCAGTACTTC. It specifies CASSPGSHSYEQYF.

The chain employs TRBV6-5 and TRBJ2-5; possible D gene TRBD2, 6 bases. Germline CDR1 MNHEY, CDR2 SVGAGI. V was clipped by 0 bases and J by 5 bases, with 13 bases between them. The CDR3 totals 15 residues. The CDR3 DNA is TGTGCCAGCAGTTACTCGAGGCGGGGATGGGAGACCCAGTACTTC. This sequence encodes CASSYSRRGWETQYF.

This clonotype was seen only a few times. V is TRBV7-9 and J is TRBJ1-4, with D perhaps TRBD1 (5 bases). V lost 5 bases to trimming and J lost 2 bases, with 15 bases between them. CDR3 length equals 16 residues. Germline V CDR1 and CDR2: SEHNR, FQNEAQ (reference sequence). CDR3 residues: CASSNHRGPTNEKLFF. The CDR3 DNA is TGTGCCAGCAGCAACCACCGGGGCCCTACTAATGAAAAACTGTTTTTT.

V and J are TRBV10-2 and TRBJ2-3; 9 bases are shared with TRBD2. CDR3 length: 18 residues. Germline CDR1 WSHSY, CDR2 SAAADI. J was trimmed by 0 bases and V by 7 bases; bases with no gene match: 14. The CDR3 DNA follows: TGCGCCAGCACCCGGTTTAGCGGGGGCCCAGGTAGCACAGATACGCAGTATTTT. Amino acid sequence: CASTRFSGGPGSTDTQYF.

This clonotype was seen a handful of times. This chain links TRBV27 with TRBJ2-5, with 8 bases matching TRBD1. J gave up 1 base and V 5 bases, and 9 bases lay outside the gene matches. The CDR3 is 16 residues long. CDR1 MNHEY and CDR2 SMNVEV come from the germline V gene (reference sequence). In DNA form, the CDR3 reads TGTGCCAGCAGTACTTCCGGACAGGGCGGCCAAGAGACCCAGTACTTC. This sequence encodes CASSTSGQGGQETQYF.

This clonotype was recorded many times. The rearrangement links TRBV5-1 to TRBJ1-1, with 7 nucleotides matching TRBD1. This CDR3 has 14 amino acids. Germline V CDR1 and CDR2: SGHRS, YFSETQ. Trimming cost V 0 bases and J 6 bases; bases outside gene matches: 5. CDR3 in amino acids: CASSLEGAAAEAFF. The CDR3 DNA follows: TGCGCCAGCAGCTTGGAGGGGGCGGCGGCTGAAGCTTTCTTT.

The rearrangement joins TRBV25-1 to TRBJ2-3, with a tentative D call TRBD2 (7 bases). Trimming cost V 2 bases and J 3 bases, with 21 bases left between them. Looked up from germline, CDR1 is MGHDK and CDR2 is SYGVNS. CDR3 length equals 18 residues. The CDR3 DNA reads as TGTGCCAGCAGTGAAGGTCGGGGGGCATTATCAGGAACAGATACGCAGTATTTT. It codes for CASSEGRGALSGTDTQYF. The full variable domain, rest sourced from reference TRBV25-1 and TRBJ2-3, is EADIYQTPRYLVIGTGKKITLECSQTMGHDKMYWYQQDPGMELHLIHYSYGVNSTEKGDLSSESTVSRIRTEHFPLTLESARPSHTSQYLCASSEGRGALSGTDTQYFGPGTRLTVL.

The chain uses TRBV4-1 and TRBJ1-4; 12 positions match TRBD1. Germline V lookup: CDR1 MGHRA, CDR2 YSYEKL. The CDR3 is 18 residues long. The J segment lost 8 bases and the V segment lost 0 bases, leaving 10 bases of the junction unmatched. The CDR3 nucleotides are TGCGCCAGCAGCCAAGATCTCATAATGGGACAGGGGGCCGAAAAACTGTTTTTT. Its protein product is CASSQDLIMGQGAEKLFF.

This sequence joins TRBV18 and TRBJ1-4; D is unclear. The CDR3 has 15 amino acids. Trimming removed 6 bases at V and 7 bases at J, with 18 bases between. Germline V gives CDR1 KGHSH, CDR2 LQKENI. CDR3 sequence (DNA): TGTGCCAGCTCCCCCACGCCGGGAGGTATTGAAAAACTGTTTTTT. It encodes CASSPTPGGIEKLFF. The whole variable domain, filled in from reference TRBV18 and TRBJ1-4, reads NAGVMQNPRHLVRRRGQEARLRCSPMKGHSHVYWYRQLPEEGLKFMVYLQKENIIDESGMPKERFSAEFPKEGPSILRIQQVVRGDSAAYFCASSPTPGGIEKLFFGSGTQLSVL.

The chain carries TRBV5-1 and TRBJ1-1; D is perhaps TRBD1 (6 bases). Deletions cut 3 bases from V and 6 bases from J, with 21 bases between. Germline loops: CDR1 SGHRS, CDR2 YFSETQ. The CDR3 is made up of 16 amino acids. CDR3 region: CASSWYRASEGSEAFF. The CDR3 nucleotides are TGCGCCAGCAGCTGGTACAGGGCAAGTGAGGGGTCTGAAGCTTTCTTT. Filled out from reference TRBV5-1 and TRBJ1-1, the complete variable domain reads KAGVTQTPRYLIKTRGQQVTLSCSPISGHRSVSWYQQTPGQGLQFLFEYFSETQRNKGNFPGRFSGRQFSNSRSEMNVSTLELGDSALYLCASSWYRASEGSEAFFGQGTRLTVV.

The CDR3 bases are TGTGCCACCTCACTATCGCGGGGGCAAAAAGGTGGTACGCAGTATTTT. Encoded protein: CATSLSRGQKGGTQYF. This rearrangement joins TRBV7-9 to TRBJ2-3; maybe TRBD2 (7 bases). V was shortened by 10 bases and J by 8 bases, with 28 bases between the two germline ends. Germline values: CDR1 SEHNR, CDR2 FQNEAQ (reference sequence). CDR3 length equals 16 residues.